This is a list of T cell receptor beta chains from one sample in a study of blood T cell repertoires in COVID-19. Libraries were prepared by immunoSEQ multiplex PCR; TCRdb keeps only in-frame clonotypes and omits some of them. Seen here are 82,000 or so clones, 85% to 90% observed once, and the top ten hold approximately 1.2%. Sequenced sample: PBMCs or T cells enriched from blood (not recorded which). The receptors stem from a woman aged 45 to 65 with acute COVID-19. Both conserved end residues are part of each CDR3. The D gene is left open where the match is weak. Rows may omit the clone size; those that give it use once, few, many or a size class.

j_gene: TRBJ1-3; d_gene: NA; v_gene: TRBV7-2; abundance: NA; CDR3aa: CASSLFSDSGNTIYF; CDR3nt: TGTGCCAGCAGCTTATTCAGCGACTCTGGAAACACCATATATTTT
j_gene: TRBJ2-3; d_gene: TRBD2; v_gene: TRBV27; abundance: NA; CDR3aa: CASSEEREPTDTQYF; CDR3nt: TGTGCCAGCAGTGAGGAGCGGGAACCCACAGATACGCAGTATTTT
j_gene: TRBJ2-2; d_gene: NA; v_gene: TRBV5-1; abundance: NA; CDR3aa: CASSLDRDTGELFF; CDR3nt: TGCGCCAGCAGCTTAGACCGGGACACCGGGGAGCTGTTTTTT
j_gene: TRBJ1-4; d_gene: NA; v_gene: TRBV9; abundance: NA; CDR3aa: CASSPLGGPPTNEKLFF; CDR3nt: TGTGCCAGCAGCCCCCTGGGAGGACCTCCAACTAATGAAAAACTGTTTTTT
j_gene: TRBJ2-7; d_gene: TRBD1; v_gene: TRBV6-2/TRBV6-3; abundance: NA; CDR3aa: CASSYELGQILSYEQYF; CDR3nt: TGTGCCAGCAGTTACGAATTGGGACAGATCCTATCCTACGAGCAGTACTTC
j_gene: TRBJ1-5; d_gene: NA; v_gene: TRBV11-2; abundance: NA; CDR3aa: CASSLSGRGFQPQHF; CDR3nt: TGTGCCAGCAGCTTATCGGGACGGGGGTTTCAGCCCCAGCATTTT
j_gene: TRBJ2-7; d_gene: NA; v_gene: TRBV12-3/TRBV12-4; abundance: NA; CDR3aa: CASSLNRAYEQYF; CDR3nt: TGTGCCAGCAGTTTAAACCGGGCCTACGAGCAGTACTTC
j_gene: TRBJ2-7; d_gene: NA; v_gene: TRBV3-1/TRBV3-2; abundance: NA; CDR3aa: CASSQTNRDYEQYF; CDR3nt: TGTGCCAGCAGCCAAACCAACCGGGACTACGAGCAGTACTTC
j_gene: TRBJ1-2; d_gene: NA; v_gene: TRBV5-1; abundance: NA; CDR3aa: CASSSSTDSPGYTF; CDR3nt: TGCGCCAGCAGCTCCTCGACTGACTCCCCGGGCTACACCTTC
j_gene: TRBJ2-2; d_gene: TRBD1; v_gene: TRBV23-1; abundance: NA; CDR3aa: CASSRSLSRQGDGELFF; CDR3nt: TGCGCCAGCAGCAGATCCCTCTCCCGACAGGGGGACGGGGAGCTGTTTTTT
j_gene: TRBJ1-1; d_gene: NA; v_gene: TRBV7-9; abundance: NA; CDR3aa: CASSYAFGETEAFF; CDR3nt: TGTGCCAGCAGCTACGCCTTCGGGGAGACTGAAGCTTTCTTT
j_gene: TRBJ1-1; d_gene: NA; v_gene: TRBV30; abundance: few; CDR3aa: CAWSAGVPGTEAFF; CDR3nt: TGTGCCTGGAGTGCGGGGGTACCTGGGACTGAAGCTTTCTTT
j_gene: TRBJ2-1; d_gene: TRBD2; v_gene: TRBV7-8; abundance: NA; CDR3aa: CASSPLGGLAVGEQFF; CDR3nt: TGTGCCAGCAGCCCACTAGGAGGACTAGCGGTGGGTGAGCAGTTCTTC
j_gene: TRBJ2-7; d_gene: NA; v_gene: TRBV6-5; abundance: NA; CDR3aa: CASTKPGGSYEQYF; CDR3nt: TGTGCCAGCACCAAACCTGGGGGGTCCTACGAGCAGTACTTC
j_gene: TRBJ1-1; d_gene: NA; v_gene: TRBV3-1/TRBV3-2; abundance: once; CDR3aa: CASSRGSSATEAFF; CDR3nt: TGTGCCAGCAGCCGAGGGTCCTCAGCCACTGAAGCTTTCTTT
j_gene: TRBJ1-4; d_gene: TRBD1; v_gene: TRBV7-2; abundance: NA; CDR3aa: CASSLSSTGRNEKLFF; CDR3nt: TGTGCCAGCAGCCTATCATCGACAGGGAGGAATGAAAAACTGTTTTTT
j_gene: TRBJ2-3; d_gene: TRBD1; v_gene: TRBV27; abundance: NA; CDR3aa: CASSLSRGRVDTQYF; CDR3nt: TGTGCCAGCAGTTTATCAAGGGGGCGAGTAGATACGCAGTATTTT
j_gene: TRBJ2-1; d_gene: TRBD2; v_gene: TRBV18; abundance: NA; CDR3aa: CASSPPVAGGYNEQFF; CDR3nt: TGTGCCAGCTCACCACCGGTAGCGGGAGGGTACAATGAGCAGTTCTTC
j_gene: TRBJ2-3; d_gene: NA; v_gene: TRBV10-3; abundance: NA; CDR3aa: CAIAQVSADTQYF; CDR3nt: TGTGCCATAGCCCAGGTGTCTGCAGATACGCAGTATTTT
j_gene: TRBJ2-3; d_gene: TRBD1; v_gene: TRBV27; abundance: once; CDR3aa: CASSSTGKGDTQYF; CDR3nt: TGTGCCAGCAGTTCGACAGGGAAAGGAGATACGCAGTATTTT
j_gene: TRBJ1-2; d_gene: TRBD1; v_gene: TRBV7-9; abundance: NA; CDR3aa: CASSPQGAYGYTF; CDR3nt: TGTGCCAGCAGCCCCCAGGGGGCTTATGGCTACACCTTC
j_gene: TRBJ1-2; d_gene: NA; v_gene: TRBV11-3; abundance: NA; CDR3aa: CASSSPGQDYGYTF; CDR3nt: TGTGCCAGCAGCTCCCCGGGACAAGACTATGGCTACACCTTC
j_gene: TRBJ2-7; d_gene: TRBD1; v_gene: TRBV3-1/TRBV3-2; abundance: NA; CDR3aa: CASSPRDRASYEQYF; CDR3nt: TGTGCCAGCAGCCCAAGGGACAGGGCGTCCTACGAGCAGTACTTC
j_gene: TRBJ2-1; d_gene: TRBD2; v_gene: TRBV3-1/TRBV3-2; abundance: NA; CDR3aa: CASSQPGTSINEQFF; CDR3nt: TGTGCCAGCAGCCAACCCGGGACTAGCATCAATGAGCAGTTCTTC
j_gene: TRBJ2-1; d_gene: TRBD2; v_gene: TRBV11-3; abundance: NA; CDR3aa: CASSLRVSGRGSYNEQFF; CDR3nt: TGTGCCAGCAGCTTAAGGGTTAGCGGGAGGGGGTCCTACAATGAGCAGTTCTTC
j_gene: TRBJ2-1; d_gene: TRBD2; v_gene: TRBV24-1; abundance: NA; CDR3aa: CATSDTTSGSPGYNEQFF; CDR3nt: TGTGCCACCAGTGATACTACTAGCGGGAGTCCTGGCTACAATGAGCAGTTCTTC
j_gene: TRBJ2-7; d_gene: NA; v_gene: TRBV10-2; abundance: NA; CDR3aa: CASSDPQDRLSYEQYF; CDR3nt: TGCGCCAGCAGTGACCCGCAGGACAGACTCTCCTACGAGCAGTACTTC
j_gene: TRBJ1-4; d_gene: TRBD1; v_gene: TRBV10-3; abundance: NA; CDR3aa: CAIRPGQGTTNEKLFF; CDR3nt: TGTGCCATCAGGCCGGGACAGGGGACAACTAATGAAAAACTGTTTTTT
j_gene: TRBJ2-3; d_gene: NA; v_gene: TRBV7-2; abundance: NA; CDR3aa: CASSVRVGTDTQYF; CDR3nt: TGTGCCAGCAGTGTCAGGGTCGGCACAGATACGCAGTATTTT
j_gene: TRBJ1-4; d_gene: TRBD1; v_gene: TRBV5-1; abundance: NA; CDR3aa: CASSSQEGTVNEKLFF; CDR3nt: TGCGCCAGCAGCTCCCAAGAGGGGACAGTTAATGAAAAACTGTTTTTT
j_gene: TRBJ2-7; d_gene: TRBD1; v_gene: TRBV29-1; abundance: few; CDR3aa: CSVETGTDSYEQYF; CDR3nt: TGCAGCGTCGAAACGGGGACAGACTCCTACGAGCAGTACTTC
j_gene: TRBJ1-2; d_gene: TRBD1; v_gene: TRBV19; abundance: few; CDR3aa: CASSLKTGQGDYGYTF; CDR3nt: TGTGCCAGTAGCCTAAAAACGGGACAGGGAGACTATGGCTACACCTTC
j_gene: TRBJ2-1; d_gene: TRBD1; v_gene: TRBV5-4; abundance: NA; CDR3aa: CASSLGTGNYNEQFF; CDR3nt: TGTGCCAGCAGCTTGGGGACAGGGAACTACAATGAGCAGTTCTTC
j_gene: TRBJ1-4; d_gene: NA; v_gene: TRBV28; abundance: NA; CDR3aa: CASSWGTAGNEKLFF; CDR3nt: TGTGCCAGCAGCTGGGGGACCGCGGGAAATGAAAAACTGTTTTTT
j_gene: TRBJ1-5; d_gene: NA; v_gene: TRBV4-1; abundance: NA; CDR3aa: CASSQVGFVEPQHF; CDR3nt: TGCGCCAGCAGCCAAGTTGGCTTCGTGGAGCCCCAGCATTTT
j_gene: TRBJ2-3; d_gene: TRBD2; v_gene: TRBV12-3/TRBV12-4; abundance: NA; CDR3aa: CASRTSGMLGGF; CDR3nt: TGTGCCAGCCGGACTAGCGGGATGCTGGGGGGTTTT
j_gene: TRBJ1-5; d_gene: NA; v_gene: TRBV7-2; abundance: NA; CDR3aa: CASSLGAARNQPQHF; CDR3nt: TGTGCCAGCAGCTTAGGGGCCGCGCGCAATCAGCCCCAGCATTTT
j_gene: TRBJ2-1; d_gene: TRBD2; v_gene: TRBV7-2; abundance: NA; CDR3aa: CASSLWSSGYNEQFF; CDR3nt: TGTGCCAGCAGCTTGTGGTCTAGCGGGTACAATGAGCAGTTCTTC
j_gene: TRBJ2-3; d_gene: NA; v_gene: TRBV5-4; abundance: once; CDR3aa: CASSPRAGTDTQYF; CDR3nt: TGTGCCAGCAGCCCCAGGGCTGGCACAGATACGCAGTATTTT
j_gene: TRBJ1-3; d_gene: NA; v_gene: TRBV2; abundance: NA; CDR3aa: CASSAFSLSSGNTIYF; CDR3nt: TGTGCCAGCAGCGCGTTCTCATTGAGCTCTGGAAACACCATATATTTT
j_gene: TRBJ1-4; d_gene: NA; v_gene: TRBV30; abundance: NA; CDR3aa: CAWSVLFANEKLFF; CDR3nt: TGTGCCTGGAGTGTACTTTTTGCAAATGAAAAACTGTTTTTT
j_gene: TRBJ2-1; d_gene: TRBD2; v_gene: TRBV19; abundance: once; CDR3aa: CASSSLAGYNNEQFF; CDR3nt: TGTGCCAGTAGTTCGCTAGCGGGGTATAACAATGAGCAGTTCTTC
j_gene: TRBJ2-7; d_gene: TRBD1; v_gene: TRBV29-1; abundance: NA; CDR3aa: CSVEDGQGGHEQYF; CDR3nt: TGCAGCGTTGAAGACGGACAGGGTGGACACGAGCAGTACTTC
j_gene: TRBJ1-2; d_gene: TRBD1; v_gene: TRBV29-1; abundance: NA; CDR3aa: CSVSSGTGDHGYTF; CDR3nt: TGCAGCGTTTCCTCCGGGACAGGGGACCATGGCTACACCTTC
j_gene: TRBJ2-1; d_gene: TRBD2; v_gene: TRBV7-6; abundance: NA; CDR3aa: CASSPRLAGIVNEQFF; CDR3nt: TGTGCCAGCAGCCCTCGACTAGCGGGAATTGTAAATGAGCAGTTCTTC
j_gene: TRBJ2-2; d_gene: TRBD1; v_gene: TRBV5-6; abundance: NA; CDR3aa: CASSSIGQGGELFF; CDR3nt: TGTGCCAGCAGCTCGATAGGACAGGGAGGGGAGCTGTTTTTT
j_gene: TRBJ2-5; d_gene: TRBD2; v_gene: TRBV5-1; abundance: NA; CDR3aa: CASSPNGLAYQETQYF; CDR3nt: TGCGCCAGCAGCCCGAACGGACTAGCGTACCAAGAGACCCAGTACTTC
j_gene: TRBJ1-1; d_gene: TRBD1; v_gene: TRBV7-9; abundance: NA; CDR3aa: CASSLEGALNTEAFF; CDR3nt: TGTGCCAGCAGCTTAGAGGGGGCCCTAAACACTGAAGCTTTCTTT
j_gene: TRBJ2-1; d_gene: TRBD2; v_gene: TRBV10-1; abundance: NA; CDR3aa: CASSPSGSLLNEQFF; CDR3nt: TGCGCCAGCAGCCCTAGCGGGAGCCTACTTAATGAGCAGTTCTTC
j_gene: TRBJ1-3; d_gene: NA; v_gene: TRBV4-3; abundance: NA; CDR3aa: CASSSGFGNTIYF; CDR3nt: TGCGCCAGCAGTTCAGGGTTTGGAAACACCATATATTTT
j_gene: TRBJ2-7; d_gene: NA; v_gene: TRBV12-3/TRBV12-4; abundance: NA; CDR3aa: CASRTRGREQYF; CDR3nt: TGTGCCAGCCGGACGCGGGGGCGCGAGCAGTACTTC
j_gene: TRBJ2-2; d_gene: NA; v_gene: TRBV19; abundance: NA; CDR3aa: CASSTRAVLNTGELFF; CDR3nt: TGTGCCAGTAGTACCAGGGCGGTCCTAAACACCGGGGAGCTGTTTTTT
j_gene: TRBJ2-1; d_gene: TRBD2; v_gene: TRBV5-4; abundance: NA; CDR3aa: CASSLEVAGGNEQFF; CDR3nt: TGTGCCAGCAGCTTGGAGGTAGCGGGAGGCAATGAGCAGTTCTTC
j_gene: TRBJ2-5; d_gene: NA; v_gene: TRBV29-1; abundance: NA; CDR3aa: CSVGNRGETQYF; CDR3nt: TGCAGCGTGGGGAATAGGGGAGAGACCCAGTACTTC
j_gene: TRBJ2-7; d_gene: TRBD2; v_gene: TRBV11-3; abundance: NA; CDR3aa: CASSFSAGVNEQYF; CDR3nt: TGTGCCAGCAGCTTCTCAGCGGGAGTAAACGAGCAGTACTTC
j_gene: TRBJ1-6; d_gene: NA; v_gene: TRBV18; abundance: NA; CDR3aa: CASSPSPRGPTNNSPLHF; CDR3nt: TGTGCCAGCTCACCCTCCCCACGAGGGCCTACTAATAATTCACCCCTCCACTTT
j_gene: TRBJ2-1; d_gene: NA; v_gene: TRBV5-4; abundance: once; CDR3aa: CASSLDGHNEQFF; CDR3nt: TGTGCCAGCAGCTTGGACGGTCACAATGAGCAGTTCTTC
j_gene: TRBJ2-7; d_gene: NA; v_gene: TRBV30; abundance: NA; CDR3aa: CAWSNLRENEQYF; CDR3nt: TGTGCCTGGAGTAATCTCAGGGAAAACGAGCAGTACTTC